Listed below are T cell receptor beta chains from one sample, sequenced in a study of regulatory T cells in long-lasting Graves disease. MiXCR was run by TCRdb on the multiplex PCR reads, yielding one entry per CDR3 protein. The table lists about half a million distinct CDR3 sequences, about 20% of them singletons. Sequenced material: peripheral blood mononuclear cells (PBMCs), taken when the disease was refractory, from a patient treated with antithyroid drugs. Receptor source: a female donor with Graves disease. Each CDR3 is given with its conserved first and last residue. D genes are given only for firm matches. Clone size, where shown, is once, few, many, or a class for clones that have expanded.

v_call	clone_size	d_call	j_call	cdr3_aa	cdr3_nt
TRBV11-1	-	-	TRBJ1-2	CASSVGRGLGHTF	TGTGCCAGCAGCGTGGGACGGGGGCTTGGCCACACCTTC
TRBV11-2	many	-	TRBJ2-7	CASSQTGTGDYEQYF	TGTGCCAGCAGCCAAACCGGGACCGGCGACTACGAGCAGTACTTC
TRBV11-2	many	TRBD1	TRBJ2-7	CASSLDGTVVYEQYF	TGTGCCAGCAGCTTAGACGGGACAGTAGTATACGAGCAGTACTTC
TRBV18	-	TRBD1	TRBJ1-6	CASSPSTGDLSPLHF	TGTGCCAGCTCACCATCAACAGGGGATTTGTCACCCCTCCACTTT
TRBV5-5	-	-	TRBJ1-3	CASSLRHGSSGNTIYF	TGTGCCAGCAGCTTAAGGCATGGGAGCTCTGGAAACACCATATATTTT
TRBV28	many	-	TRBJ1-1	CASSGGGTLEAFF	TGTGCCAGCAGTGGGGGCGGGACACTGGAAGCTTTCTTT
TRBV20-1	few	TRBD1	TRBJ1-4	CSARTGRDNEKLFF	TGCAGTGCTCGGACAGGGCGAGATAATGAAAAACTGTTTTTT
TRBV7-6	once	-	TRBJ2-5	CASSLAGGAGEETQYF	TGTGCCAGCAGCTTAGCGGGGGGGGCCGGTGAAGAGACCCAGTACTTC
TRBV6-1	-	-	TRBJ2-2	CASSRGSRNTGELFF	TGTGCCAGCAGTCGCGGGTCCCGAAACACCGGGGAGCTGTTTTTT
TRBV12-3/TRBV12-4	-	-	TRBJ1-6	CASSRGRVYSPLHF	TGTGCCAGCAGCCGAGGCAGGGTTTATTCACCCCTCCACTTT
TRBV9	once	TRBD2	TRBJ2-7	CASSGGPGEGYEQYF	TGTGCCAGCAGCGGTGGCCCGGGGGAGGGATACGAGCAGTACTTC
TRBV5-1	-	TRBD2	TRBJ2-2	CASSTPRERPGELFF	TGCGCCAGCAGCACTCCGCGGGAGCGCCCCGGGGAGCTGTTTTTT
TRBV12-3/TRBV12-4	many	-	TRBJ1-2	CASRPKGGSPLSDYGYTF	TGTGCCAGCAGACCTAAGGGGGGGAGTCCGTTGTCAGACTATGGCTACACCTTC
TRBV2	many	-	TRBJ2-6	CASSELGIGANVLTF	TGTGCCAGCAGTGAATTGGGAATTGGGGCCAACGTCCTGACTTTC
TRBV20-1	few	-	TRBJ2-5	CSASLDRETQYF	TGCAGTGCTTCTTTGGATCGAGAGACCCAGTACTTC
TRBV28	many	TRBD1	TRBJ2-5	CASRVPGQQETQYF	TGTGCCAGCAGGGTGCCGGGACAGCAAGAGACCCAGTACTTC
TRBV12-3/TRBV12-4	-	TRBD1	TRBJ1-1	CASSLQGLGAFF	TGTGCCAGCAGCCTACAGGGGCTCGGAGCTTTCTTT
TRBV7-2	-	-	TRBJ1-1	CASSAMGNTEAFF	TGTGCCAGCAGCGCTATGGGAAACACTGAAGCTTTCTTT
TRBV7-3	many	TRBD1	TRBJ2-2	CASSLVAGGVTNTGELFF	TGTGCCAGCAGCTTAGTGGCAGGGGGCGTAACGAACACCGGGGAGCTGTTTTTT
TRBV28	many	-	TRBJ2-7	CASKEGYQGEQYF	TGTGCCAGCAAGGAAGGCTATCAGGGCGAGCAGTACTTC
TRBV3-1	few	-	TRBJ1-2	CASSLASRTLYGYTF	TGTGCCAGCAGCCTAGCTAGTCGGACACTCTATGGCTACACCTTC
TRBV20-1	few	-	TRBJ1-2	CSARDEKLANYGYTF	TGCAGTGCTAGAGATGAGAAGTTAGCTAACTATGGCTACACCTTC
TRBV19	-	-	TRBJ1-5	CASKKGGTGRQPQHF	TGTGCCAGCAAGAAGGGCGGGACGGGCCGGCAGCCCCAGCATTTT
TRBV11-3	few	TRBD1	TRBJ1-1	CASSRPGQGWTEAFF	TGTGCCAGCAGCCGACCGGGACAGGGGTGGACTGAAGCTTTCTTT
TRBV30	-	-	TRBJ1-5	CAWNSGALRGSNQPQHF	TGTGCCTGGAATTCAGGAGCCCTCCGAGGAAGCAATCAGCCCCAGCATTTT
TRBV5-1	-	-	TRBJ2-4	CASSHGNIQYF	TGCGCCAGCAGCCACGGTAACATTCAGTACTTC
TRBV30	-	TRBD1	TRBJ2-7	CAWTSEGARKQYF	TGTGCCTGGACCTCAGAGGGGGCGAGGAAGCAGTACTTC
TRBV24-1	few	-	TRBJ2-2	CATSDTRWVNTGELFF	TGTGCCACCAGTGATACAAGATGGGTAAACACCGGGGAGCTGTTTTTT
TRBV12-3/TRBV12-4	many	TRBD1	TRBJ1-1	CASSLNRGATAFF	TGTGCCAGCAGTTTAAACAGGGGGGCGACGGCTTTCTTT
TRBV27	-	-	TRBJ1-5	CASRESGGLQPQHF	TGTGCCAGCAGGGAATCGGGGGGGCTTCAGCCCCAGCATTTT
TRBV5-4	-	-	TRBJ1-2	CASTGNRDGSYGYTF	TGTGCCAGCACCGGCAACCGGGACGGGTCCTATGGCTACACCTTC
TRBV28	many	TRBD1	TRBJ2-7	CASSRTGPREQYF	TGTGCCAGCAGTCGGACAGGCCCAAGGGAGCAGTACTTC
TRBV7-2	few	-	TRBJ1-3	CASSPLRETLYF	TGTGCCAGCAGCCCCCTGAGGGAGACCCTATATTTT
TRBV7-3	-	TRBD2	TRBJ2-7	CASSSRTSGSVNEQYF	TGTGCCAGCAGCTCACGGACTAGCGGGAGTGTCAACGAGCAGTACTTC
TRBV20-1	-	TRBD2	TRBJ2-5	CSAVVLAGIQETQYF	TGCAGTGCTGTCGTGCTAGCGGGGATCCAAGAGACCCAGTACTTC
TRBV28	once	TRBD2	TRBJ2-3	CASIEPGLAGTDTQYF	TGTGCCAGCATCGAGCCGGGACTAGCGGGAACAGATACGCAGTATTTT
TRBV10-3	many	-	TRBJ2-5	CAISESGRVYF	TGTGCCATCAGCGAATCAGGGAGAGTGTACTTC
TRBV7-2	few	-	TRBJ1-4	CASGGAPEKLFF	TGTGCCAGTGGGGGGGCCCCAGAAAAACTGTTTTTT
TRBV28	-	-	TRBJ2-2	CVSSLYRVNTGELFF	TGTGTCAGCAGTTTATACAGGGTTAACACCGGGGAGCTGTTTTTT